This T cell receptor beta chain was identified during a study of T cell repertoires in cytomegalovirus infection. Across the whole study: Both recently identified HLA-C-restricted and well-studied HLA-B-restricted CMV epitopes were used in the study. TCR beta signatures that were public indicated CMV infection and matching HLA type. Study-level points and caveats: Summed frequency of shared TCR beta families picked out CMV carriers who also had the relevant HLA. HLA-C-restricted CMV clonotypes gave the most frequent clonotype in two of eight donors.

The CDR3 covers 14 residues. CDR1 is MNHGY and CDR2 is SAAAGT in the germline V gene. The V gene lost 5 bases and the J gene lost 2 bases, with 12 bases spanning the gap. About this clonotype: Its antigen is not known.

TCRdb itself ran the reads through MiXCR, one entry per CDR3 protein. Of approximately 500,000 distinct CDR3 sequences in the sample, roughly a third are singletons; the top ten hold under 20%. The clonotype originates from a human donor in good health (CMV status not recorded). Some clones in this sample may be carry-over from other donors' samples. The specimen comprised cultured PBMCs, sampled from culture after CMV antigen stimulation. The chain combines TRBV6-8 with TRBJ1-1; no firm D call. CDR3 loop: CASSVTHTNTEAFF. The DNA for the CDR3 is TGTGCCAGCAGTGTCACCCATACTAACACTGAAGCTTTCTTT.